This TCR beta chain comes out of a study of post-analysis software for immune sequencing data. Overall study results and limits: Roughly 5 TRBV segments, TRBV5-6, TRBV5-1 and TRBV20-1 among them, were found more frequent in patients than controls.

cDNA libraries of TCR beta carried unique molecular identifiers. Out of roughly 1 to 10 million T cells, about 500,000 cDNA molecules were generated. In TCRdb, the PCR reads were re-called with MiXCR into one record per CDR3 protein. The sample records 750,000 to 950,000 distinct CDR3 sequences, approximately 44% being singletons. V dropped 5 bases and J dropped 6; count of bases not matched to a gene: 5. CDR3 length: 15 residues. Looked up from germline, CDR1 is MNHEY and CDR2 is SVGEGT. As regards this clonotype: Antigen unknown.

This chain connects TRBV6-2 or TRBV6-3 to TRBJ2-1, with 12 bases matching TRBD2. Sequences were obtained from blood. This clonotype was obtained from a girl between 5 and 17 years old with multiple sclerosis. The CDR3 loop is CASSTLAGGLNEQFF. CDR3 bases: TGTGCCAGCAGTACACTAGCGGGAGGTCTCAATGAGCAGTTCTTC.